This entry lists 19 T cell receptor beta chains sequenced from one sample in a study of molecular identifiers for immune sequencing clone quantification. MiXCR, run by TCRdb on the PCR reads, gives a single entry per CDR3 protein. The repertoire holds about 65,000 distinct CDR3 sequences, with 17% as singletons. The sample comprised naive CD8+ T cells from blood, with Jurkat cell RNA spiked in. Subset meaning: FACS-sorted CD8+CD4-CCR7+CD45RA+ naive T cells. The receptors shown here come from a human donor in good health. Some libraries in this study had Jurkat cell RNA spiked in.

This clonotype was counted ten times or more. V is TRBV4-1 and J is TRBJ2-2; perhaps TRBD1 as D (6 bases). CDR1 is MGHRA and CDR2 is YSYEKL in the germline V gene. V gave up 6 bases and J gave up 2 bases, with 22 bases separating them. This CDR3 contains 18 residues. The CDR3 sequence is CASSRSERTALNTGELFF. The CDR3 region has the DNA TGCGCCAGCAGTCGATCGGAGAGGACAGCTTTAAACACCGGGGAGCTGTTTTTT.

Ten or more counts support this clonotype. The chain is built from TRBV11-2 and TRBJ1-6, with 7 bases aligning to TRBD1. Germline V gene lookup returns CDR1 SGHAT and CDR2 FQNNGV. This CDR3 comprises 15 residues. V lost 1 base and J lost 6; bases outside the gene matches: 3. The CDR3 loop is CASSLGDSPNSPLHF. The DNA for the CDR3 is TGTGCCAGCAGCTTAGGGGACAGCCCTAATTCACCCCTCCACTTT.

This clonotype was picked up many times. This rearrangement joins TRBV7-9 to TRBJ2-7; D perhaps matches TRBD2 (6 bases). The CDR3 is 16 residues long. Trimming took off 5 bases at V and 2 bases at J, with 19 bases between the two ends. Germline V CDR1 and CDR2: SEHNR, FQNEAQ (reference sequence). CDR3 sequence reads: CASSHLGSGLAYEQYF. The CDR3 region has the DNA TGTGCCAGCAGCCATTTAGGGAGCGGGTTAGCCTACGAGCAGTACTTC.

Remarks on this clonotype: A much larger clone lies a single base off, so this may be a read error. Likely a read error: the CDR3 ends without its conserved phenylalanine or tryptophan. The chain is built from TRBV20-1 and TRBJ2-7, with D maybe TRBD2 (5 bases). Trimming left V 5 bases short and J 2 bases short, with 16 bases between. CDR1 is DFQATT and CDR2 is SNEGSKA in the germline V gene (reference sequence). The CDR3 covers 14 residues. The CDR3 protein is CSAPPGISPYEQYL. CDR3 DNA: TGCAGTGCTCCACCGGGAATATCTCCCTACGAGCAGTACCTC.

This clonotype has at least ten counts. The V gene is TRBV9, the J gene TRBJ2-4; no definite D call. The ends were cut back, 1 base at V and 2 bases at J, with 4 bases in the middle. The CDR3 is 13 amino acids. Germline V lookup: CDR1 SGDLS, CDR2 YYNGEE. The CDR3 protein is CASSVPPKNIQYF. CDR3 nucleotide sequence: TGTGCCAGCAGCGTACCGCCCAAAAACATTCAGTACTTC.

The table lists this clonotype with many counts. V and J are TRBV5-4 and TRBJ2-3; weak D call: TRBD2 (5 bases). The CDR3 spans 15 residues. Trimming took off 2 bases at V and 2 bases at J, with 12 bases between the two ends. Per the germline V gene, CDR1 is SGHNT and CDR2 is YYREEE (reference sequence). The CDR3 DNA follows: TGTGCCAGCAGCTTTCGCGGGCGTGACACAGATACGCAGTATTTT. It translates to CASSFRGRDTDTQYF. Full variable domain (remainder filled in from reference TRBV5-4 and TRBJ2-3): ETGVTQSPTHLIKTRGQQVTLRCSSQSGHNTVSWYQQALGQGPQFIFQYYREEENGRGNFPPRFSGLQFPNYSSELNVNALELDDSALYLCASSFRGRDTDTQYFGPGTRLTVL.

There are many counts of this clonotype. This rearrangement joins TRBV13 to TRBJ2-3, with D unresolved. V lost 6 bases to trimming and J lost 1 base, with 14 bases between them. The length of the CDR3 is 15 residues. Germline V gene data show CDR1 as PRHDT and CDR2 as FYEKMQ (reference sequence). The CDR3 nucleotides read TGTGCCAGCAGACCGACCTATGTTGGCACAGATACGCAGTATTTT. Its protein product is CASRPTYVGTDTQYF.

The J gene is TRBJ1-5, the V gene TRBV28, with D unresolved. Germline CDR1 is MDHEN and CDR2 is SYDVKM. V was shortened by 2 bases and J by 9 bases, with 17 bases between the two germline ends. The CDR3 is 15 residues long. The CDR3 reads CASSLGVGPGRPQHF. In DNA form, the CDR3 reads TGTGCCAGCAGTTTAGGTGTAGGGCCAGGCAGGCCCCAGCATTTT.

This clonotype was counted between two and nine times. The chain links TRBV7-3 to TRBJ2-1; no clear D gene. The CDR3 is made up of 14 amino acids. Between the trimmed V and J ends, which lost 0 bases and 7 bases, there was a span of 10 bases. The germline V gene has CDR1 SGHTA and CDR2 FQGTGA. The CDR3 sequence is CASSLTGTRNEQFF. For the CDR3, the DNA is TGTGCCAGCAGCTTAACGGGCACTCGGAATGAGCAGTTCTTC.

This clonotype came up many times. The chain couples TRBV7-6 to TRBJ1-4; possible D gene TRBD1, 5 bases. Per germline, CDR1 SGHVS and CDR2 FNYEAQ. V was cut by 8 bases and J by 7 bases, with 14 bases left in between. CDR3 length: 13 amino acids. In DNA form, the CDR3 reads TGTGCCAGCTCGTCTCGGGACGTTGAAAAACTGTTTTTT. Its translation is CASSSRDVEKLFF.

This clonotype was counted ten times or more. The V gene is TRBV20-1, the J gene TRBJ1-6; the match to TRBD1 covers 10 bases. V trimming: 5 bases; J trimming: 9 bases; junction bases outside the gene matches: 4. Germline loops: CDR1 DFQATT, CDR2 SNEGSKA (reference sequence). The CDR3 extends over 13 amino acids. CDR3 protein: CSASGTGVSPLHF. The CDR3, as DNA: TGCAGTGCTTCCGGGACAGGGGTTTCACCCCTCCACTTT.

In this sample, this clonotype turned up many times. The genes are TRBV29-1 and TRBJ1-1, with D maybe TRBD1 (5 bases). V lost 7 bases and J lost 2, with 14 bases in between. This CDR3 is built from 13 residues. Germline loops: CDR1 SQVTM, CDR2 ANQGSEA. The CDR3 reads CSASTGGNTEAFF. The CDR3 bases are TGCAGCGCTTCAACAGGCGGAAACACTGAAGCTTTCTTT. The full variable domain, its missing parts supplied by reference TRBV29-1 and TRBJ1-1, is SAVISQKPSRDICQRGTSLTIQCQVDSQVTMMFWYRQQPGQSLTLIATANQGSEATYESGFVIDKFPISRPNLTFSTLTVSNMSPEDSSIYLCSASTGGNTEAFFGQGTRLTVV.

This clonotype was recorded a few times. This rearrangement joins TRBV10-3 to TRBJ2-3; no firm D call. The V gene lost 10 bases and the J gene lost 2 bases, with 13 bases spanning the gap. The germline V gene encodes CDR1 ENHRY and CDR2 SYGVKD. The CDR3 is 13 amino acids. This CDR3 is CATQTPYTDTQYF. CDR3 sequence (DNA): TGTGCCACCCAGACTCCTTACACAGATACGCAGTATTTT.

This chain links TRBV7-3 with TRBJ2-1; 10 bases agree with TRBD2. V lost 4 bases to trimming and J lost 8 bases; unmatched junction nucleotides: 11. This CDR3 has 16 amino acids. In germline, CDR1 is SGHTA, CDR2 FQGTGA. This CDR3 reads CASSSTLAGAFHEQFF. The CDR3 nucleotides are TGTGCCAGCAGCTCAACCCTAGCGGGAGCTTTCCATGAGCAGTTCTTC.

This clonotype was counted ten times or more. The rearrangement uses TRBV4-1 and TRBJ1-3; no clear D. The CDR3 spans 15 residues. Germline V gene data show CDR1 as MGHRA and CDR2 as YSYEKL. V lost 1 base to trimming and J lost 0 bases, with 7 bases between them. CDR3 DNA: TGCGCCAGCAGCCAAGTCTACAGCTCTGGAAACACCATATATTTT. Amino acids: CASSQVYSSGNTIYF.

This clonotype was seen at least ten times. The junction departs from the called germline gene at one end, perhaps through a read error. This sequence joins TRBV5-3 and TRBJ2-3; D gene unclear. TRBV5-3 is sorted into the ORF group, with uncertain function. This CDR3 has 15 residues. The CDR3 protein is CASSYGQWGTDTQYF. CDR3 DNA sequence: TGTGCCAGCAGCTACGGGCAGTGGGGCACAGATACGCAGTATTTT.

Of note for this clonotype: This may stem from a read error, because a much larger clone lies one nucleotide away. J is TRBJ2-1 and V is TRBV4-1, with 7 bases identical to TRBD2. Germline assignment: CDR1 MGHRA and CDR2 YSYEKL. The CDR3 totals 15 residues. The CDR3 protein is CTSSPTGTTYNEQFF. The CDR3 coding sequence is TGCACCAGCAGCCCAACCGGGACTACTTACAATGAGCAGTTCTTC.

Regarding this clonotype: This sequence may be a read error, since a much larger clone differs from it by one base. The J gene is TRBJ2-1, the V gene TRBV20-1; D is possibly TRBD1 or TRBD2 (5 bases each). The length of the CDR3 is 15 residues. Germline assignment: CDR1 DFQATT and CDR2 SNEGSKA (reference sequence). The CDR3 nucleotides are TGCAGTGCTAGACCGGGACCGAGCTCCCACAATGAGCAGTTCTTC. Translating gives CSARPGPSSHNEQFF.

The chain has TRBV12-3 or TRBV12-4 and TRBJ1-4, with 7 bases fitting TRBD1. This CDR3 is built from 15 residues. With V trimmed by 9 bases and J by 7 bases, 14 bases remained unmatched. The CDR3 sequence: CASGLYAGGGEKLFF. The CDR3 DNA reads TGTGCCAGTGGTTTATATGCAGGGGGGGGTGAAAAACTGTTTTTT.